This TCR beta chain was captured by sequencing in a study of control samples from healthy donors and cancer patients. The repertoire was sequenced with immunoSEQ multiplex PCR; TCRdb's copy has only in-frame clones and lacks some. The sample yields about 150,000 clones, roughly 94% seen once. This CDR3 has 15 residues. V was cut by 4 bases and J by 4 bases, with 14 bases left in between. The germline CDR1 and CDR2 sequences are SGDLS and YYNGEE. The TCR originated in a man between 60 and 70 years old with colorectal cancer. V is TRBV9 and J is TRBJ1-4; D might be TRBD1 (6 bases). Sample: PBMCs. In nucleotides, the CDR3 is TGTGCCAGCAGCCCCCGGGGGGCCCTTAATGAAAAACTGTTTTTT. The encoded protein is CASSPRGALNEKLFF.